The table lists the clone carrying this TCR beta chain with a few counts. Its antigen remains unknown. This sample was included in a study of CD8 T cells in ankylosing spondylitis. Libraries of TCR beta came from quantitative 5'-RACE with molecular barcodes. TCRdb re-called the 5' RACE reads with MiXCR, one entry per CDR3 protein. The table has around 130,000 distinct CDR3 sequences, more than 15% seen once; the top ten hold approximately 30%. Study-wide points: Disease-linked clones were found to be CD8+ and relatively rare in peripheral blood. There was a TCR beta motif, made of several highly homologous variants, that appeared characteristic of ankylosing spondylitis blood. It was reported that disease-linked clones were significantly enriched in matched ankylosing spondylitis synovial fluid. Reactive arthritis synovial fluid and blood previously showed some of these motif variants.

The ends were cut back, 4 bases at V and 4 bases at J, with 15 bases in the middle. CDR3 length: 14 amino acids. CDR1 and CDR2 from the germline V gene are SGDLS and YYNGEE. The chain combines TRBV9 with TRBJ2-7; the D call may be TRBD1 or TRBD2 (5 bases each). The material sequenced was blood, either unsorted or a sorted T cell fraction (not recorded which). The sequence was collected from a male donor with ankylosing spondylitis. The CDR3 sequence: CASSSVGTAYEQYF. CDR3 nucleotide sequence: TGTGCCAGCAGCTCAGTTGGGACCGCTTACGAGCAGTACTTC.